This TCR beta chain was profiled in a study of blood T cell repertoires in COVID-19. Across the study: The study drew acute and convalescent COVID-19 samples from the United States, Italy and Spain. PBMCs, B-cell-depleted T cells, or T cells provided the cDNA or gDNA that made up the material.

In the source study's methods: Using reference gene primer amplification, nucleated cell counts were estimated. The table came from immunoSEQ multiplex PCR; TCRdb's copy has only in-frame clones and leaves some out. V and J calls and clone size are those listed in that table; D and trimming were worked out from the DNA. The table records approximately 100,000 clones, around 87% of them present only once. The germline V gene has CDR1 SNHLY and CDR2 FYNNEI. The V segment lost 6 bases and the J segment 4 bases; nucleotides outside the gene matches: 15. There are 17 residues in the CDR3. The gene calls are TRBV2 and TRBJ1-2; 9 bases map to TRBD1. The receptor was isolated from a woman in her twenties or thirties with acute or convalescent COVID-19. Sequencing was done on a sample of peripheral blood. In nucleotides, the CDR3 is TGTGCCAGCAGCCCAAATTCCGGGACAGGGATCGCCTATGGCTACACCTTC. Its translation: CASSPNSGTGIAYGYTF.